A selection of T cell receptor beta chains follows, all from one sample in a study of T-cell reconstitution after alpha-beta-depleted transplantation in children. From the PCR reads, TCRdb called clonotypes with MiXCR, one entry per CDR3 protein. The sample gives fewer than 350,000 distinct CDR3 sequences, almost 8% of which show up once; approximately 9.6% is in the top ten. The source material was peripheral blood, sampled 360 days after TCRalphabeta/CD19-depleted stem cell transplant. The receptors stem from a female patient under 10 years old who had a stem cell transplant for Fanconi anemia, so the T cells may come from the graft donor. Each CDR3 is given with its conserved first and last residue. The order of the fields is V gene, D gene, clone size, J gene, CDR3 DNA, CDR3 protein. D genes are given only for firm matches. Size values are once, few and many counts, or a class for expanded clones, and some rows have none.

v_call: TRBV28; d_call: NA; clone_size: many; j_call: TRBJ1-4; cdr3_nt: TGTGCCAGCAGTCTCCGGGAGGGGGTTGGTGAAAAACTGTTTTTT; cdr3_aa: CASSLREGVGEKLFF
v_call: TRBV9; d_call: NA; clone_size: many; j_call: TRBJ2-7; cdr3_nt: TGTGCCAGCAGCGTAGCTGGAGACCCGACGTACGAGCAGTACTTC; cdr3_aa: CASSVAGDPTYEQYF
v_call: TRBV12-3/TRBV12-4; d_call: TRBD1; clone_size: NA; j_call: TRBJ1-2; cdr3_nt: TGTGCCAGTGTACTTGGGACAGGGGGTTTCTATGGCTACACCTTC; cdr3_aa: CASVLGTGGFYGYTF
v_call: TRBV10-1; d_call: TRBD1; clone_size: many; j_call: TRBJ2-2; cdr3_nt: TGCGCCAGCAGTGGACCGGGACAGGGACCCCTGAACACCGGGGAGCTGTTTTTT; cdr3_aa: CASSGPGQGPLNTGELFF
v_call: TRBV7-7; d_call: NA; clone_size: many; j_call: TRBJ2-2; cdr3_nt: TGTGCCAGCAGCTTAGGGGGGGCCAACACCGGGGAGCTGTTTTTT; cdr3_aa: CASSLGGANTGELFF
v_call: TRBV7-2; d_call: NA; clone_size: many; j_call: TRBJ1-1; cdr3_nt: TGTGCCAGCAGCTTAGCAGGGGTGAACACTGAAGCTTTCTTT; cdr3_aa: CASSLAGVNTEAFF
v_call: TRBV6-5; d_call: NA; clone_size: few; j_call: TRBJ1-2; cdr3_nt: TGTGCCAGCAGTTACTCGGAGACTTACTATGGCTACACCTTC; cdr3_aa: CASSYSETYYGYTF
v_call: TRBV5-1; d_call: NA; clone_size: NA; j_call: TRBJ1-3; cdr3_nt: TGCGCCAGCAGCTTGCTGGGCCTCCCGAGGCCCGAAAACACCATATATTTT; cdr3_aa: CASSLLGLPRPENTIYF
v_call: TRBV5-1; d_call: TRBD1; clone_size: NA; j_call: TRBJ2-1; cdr3_nt: TGCGCCAGCAGCCCGGGGGACAGGGGTTATTTAAATGAGCAGTTCTTC; cdr3_aa: CASSPGDRGYLNEQFF
v_call: TRBV20-1; d_call: TRBD1; clone_size: many; j_call: TRBJ2-3; cdr3_nt: TGCAGTGCCCGGGACAGGAAGGGCACAGATACGCAGTATTTT; cdr3_aa: CSARDRKGTDTQYF